This T cell receptor (beta chain) was sequenced for a study of T cell repertoires in ileal Crohn's disease. For the study at large: About half received postoperative treatment, around ten with thiopurines and around 20 anti-TNF. The M6 sample came from neoterminal ileum during colonoscopy after surgery. General study findings and limits: Active smokers at surgery had more clonal expansions than non-smokers.

Stated time point: neoterminal ileum biopsy at postoperative endoscopy, about 6 months after surgery. Included were adult ileal or ileocolonic Crohn's patients indicated for ileocolonic resection. In the case of this clone: Its target is not known.

The CDR3 is 13 residues long. Germline V gene sequence: CDR1 SGDLS, CDR2 YYNGEE. V lost 8 bases and J 1 base, leaving 12 bases between the germline ends. Clones were sequenced by immunoSEQ multiplex PCR, and TCRdb holds only the in-frame ones, with some missing. The data contain about 13,000 clones, just under 80% of them singletons. V usage is TRBV9 and J usage is TRBJ1-1, with D perhaps matching TRBD1 (5 bases). The sample taken for sequencing was ileal tissue. This receptor was obtained from an adult with Crohn's disease. The CDR3 nucleotides read TGTGCCAGTTCGGGACTCCAGAACACTGAAGCTTTCTTT. It codes for CASSGLQNTEAFF.